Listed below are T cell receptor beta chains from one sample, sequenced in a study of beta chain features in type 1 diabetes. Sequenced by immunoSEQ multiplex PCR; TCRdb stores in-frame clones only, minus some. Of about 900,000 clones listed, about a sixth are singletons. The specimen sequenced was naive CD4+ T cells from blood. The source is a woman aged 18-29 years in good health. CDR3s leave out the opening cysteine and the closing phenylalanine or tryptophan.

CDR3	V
ASSQDGYRTDTQY	TRBV4-2
ASSSTSGRWNEQF	TRBV7-2
ASSKDSGAVPRDTQY	TRBV21-1
ASSLVKTQY	TRBV28
ASSLTGTGRDGYT	TRBV4-2
ASSPGQEREEQY	TRBV18
ASSLGGAQPQH	TRBV11-2
ASSSARPTTNYGYT	TRBV7-9
ASAQNSGANVLT	TRBV18
SAPFVDTQY	TRBV20-1
ASSQRLAGGQETQY	TRBV18
ASSPDRGARNEQF	TRBV5-1
SVAIQGGNEQF	TRBV29-1
SVEWRLGNTEAF	TRBV29-1
ASSPPAGGQETQY	TRBV18
ASSQFSGARETQY	TRBV11-2
ASTASSSYNEQF	TRBV6-5
ASSEGHLCPGDGHEQY	TRBV21-1
ASSLVFSGESF	TRBV7-2
ASSPDPGLAGGWQY	TRBV4-2
ASSESLVHEQF	TRBV2
ASSLARGTEAF	TRBV7-2
ASSERTGAVGELF	TRBV5-1
ASSIDEGNTIY	TRBV11-2
AISESTTQGQSGANVLT	TRBV10-3
SVSVLGHHTETQY	TRBV29-1
ASSAYRSNYEQY	TRBV7-2
ASSRSSAGGPDTQY	TRBV4-3
SARDRYEQF	TRBV20-1
ASSKTGGYEKLF	TRBV7-2
ASSLVGASNQPQH	TRBV7-2
ASSLAGTSGKQY	TRBV7-2
ASHPRPATQY	TRBV19
ASSVAPGRNEQF	TRBV9
ASSRQSAWQETQY	TRBV7-2
ASRKGGTDTQY	TRBV2
ASSAIAGGPVGELF	TRBV7-9
ASSYSLAYEQY	TRBV28
ASSPGGGADYNEQF	TRBV9
ASSTAHTSGRTPYEQY	TRBV21-1
ASSLRLAGVSDTQY	TRBV2
ASSSPPSGDGYT	TRBV28
AISRGSSAYTDTQY	TRBV10-3
ASSSRTGGPSSGNTIY	TRBV7-8
ASSWRRATNEKLF	TRBV27
SVSHREDTEAF	TRBV29-1